This T cell receptor beta chain is drawn from a study of brain T cells in children with intractable seizures. Of note for this clone: The same CDR3 is also encoded by other DNA sequences in this sample.

The time point: blood from clinic visit 5 months post-surgery; TSC patient then seizure free. Some clones are missing from TCRdb's copy, which holds only in-frame ones; the method was immunoSEQ multiplex PCR. The data contain approximately 330,000 clones, approximately 93% of them seen just once; the ten biggest clones take up around 6%. V lost 4 bases to trimming and J lost 4 bases, with 8 bases between them. The germline CDR1 and CDR2 sequences are SGHNT and YYREEE (reference sequence). This CDR3 spans 12 amino acids. The source was peripheral blood, collected more than 4 months after surgery. The sequence derives from a boy less than two years old with tuberous sclerosis and intractable seizures. The chain couples TRBV5-4 to TRBJ1-2; maybe TRBD1 (6 bases). Here the CDR3 DNA reads TGTGCCAGCAGCCGGGACATCTATGGCTACACCTTC. Translated: CASSRDIYGYTF.